Detailed here is one TCR beta chain. J lost 13 bases, V lost 4 bases, and 10 bases had no gene match. The CDR3 is 14 residues long. CDR1 MNHEY and CDR2 SVGAGI come from the germline V gene. Authors' data handling: From reference gene primer amplification, estimates of nucleated cell counts were derived. Repertoires were generated with immunoSEQ multiplex PCR, while TCRdb's copy carries only in-frame clones and drops some. V, J and clone size are those of that table, while D and trimming were read from the DNA. This table holds roughly 200,000 clones, about 85% found once. The data originate from a study of blood T cell repertoires in COVID-19. Study as a whole: The origin of the acute and convalescent COVID-19 samples was the United States, Italy and Spain. T cells, B-cell-depleted T cells, or PBMCs provided the cDNA or gDNA that served as material.

What was sequenced was peripheral blood. This receptor was taken from a man aged 60 to 69 with active or convalescent COVID-19. This chain connects TRBV6-5 to TRBJ1-2; TRBD1 aligns across 12 bases. CDR3 DNA sequence: TGTGCCAGCAGTTCGGCAGGGACAGGGGGCGACCTCACCTTC. It translates to CASSSAGTGGDLTF.